The 20 T cell receptor beta chains below come from one sample, sequenced in a study of CD8 T cells in ankylosing spondylitis. TCRdb redid the calling of the 5' RACE reads with MiXCR, one entry per CDR3 protein. The sample has about 340,000 distinct CDR3 sequences; 14% to 15% are singletons. The material sequenced was blood, either unsorted or a sorted T cell fraction (not recorded which). These receptor sequences come from a male donor with ankylosing spondylitis or in good health (not recorded which).

The CDR3 DNA reads TGTGCCAGCAGTGGGACTTGGGCCTACGAGCAGTACTTC. Translated: CASSGTWAYEQYF. The chain couples TRBV2 to TRBJ2-7, with a weak D call TRBD2 (5 bases). The germline CDR1 and CDR2 sequences are SNHLY and FYNNEI. The V gene lost 4 bases and the J gene lost 2 bases, with 9 bases spanning the gap. The CDR3 has 13 residues.

The V and J genes are TRBV29-1 and TRBJ1-1, with TRBD1 identical over 9 bases. The trim removed 5 bases at V and 4 bases at J, leaving 8 bases unmatched. The germline gives CDR1 SQVTM, CDR2 ANQGSEA. The CDR3 contains 14 residues. The CDR3 coding sequence is TGCAGCGTTAGACAGGGGGGGCAAGGCACTGAAGCTTTCTTT. Amino acids: CSVRQGGQGTEAFF.

This clonotype was counted ten times or more. The rearrangement joins TRBV5-1 to TRBJ1-2; 11 bases are a match to TRBD1. Trimming at V came to 1 base and at J to 5 bases, leaving 10 bases not matched to a gene. The CDR3 spans 17 residues. Looked up from germline, CDR1 is SGHRS and CDR2 is YFSETQ. The CDR3 DNA sequence: TGCGCCAGCAGCTTGTGGACAGGGGGCAAAAAGAGTTATGGCTACACCTTC. Translating it yields CASSLWTGGKKSYGYTF.

In its sample, this clonotype was seen a few times. The chain couples TRBV24-1 to TRBJ2-1; D may be TRBD1 (5 bases). Trimming left V 5 bases short and J 1 base short, with 11 bases between. Germline lookup yields CDR1 KGHDR and CDR2 SFDVKD. This CDR3 contains 15 residues. The chain's CDR3 is CATSGTGTSYNEQFF. The CDR3 DNA reads TGTGCCACCAGTGGAACAGGCACATCCTACAATGAGCAGTTCTTC.

This clonotype was counted between two and nine times. The chain couples TRBV5-1 to TRBJ2-1; D perhaps matches TRBD1 (6 bases). V gave up 4 bases and J gave up 6 bases, with 17 bases separating them. The germline gives CDR1 SGHRS, CDR2 YFSETQ. This CDR3 spans 15 amino acids. This CDR3 reads CASSPNPTGINEQFF. CDR3 coding DNA: TGCGCCAGCAGCCCCAACCCTACAGGGATCAATGAGCAGTTCTTC.

The rearrangement links TRBV12-3 or TRBV12-4 to TRBJ1-2, with D unresolved. This CDR3 spans 12 amino acids. V was trimmed by 4 bases and J by 8 bases, leaving 11 bases between them. CDR3 in DNA: TGTGCCAGCAGTTCCTCTGTCGGAGGCTACACCTTC. It translates to CASSSSVGGYTF.

This clonotype was observed a handful of times. This chain uses TRBV5-1 with TRBJ1-5; the D is unclear. The CDR3 sequence is 17 residues long. V lost 0 bases, J lost 0 bases, and 13 bases lay in between. Germline V lookup: CDR1 SGHRS, CDR2 YFSETQ. The CDR3 region is CASSLDPTGYSNQPQHF. CDR3 DNA: TGCGCCAGCAGCTTGGACCCGACGGGATATAGCAATCAGCCCCAGCATTTT.

The chain links TRBV27 to TRBJ1-2; 8 bases are shared with TRBD1. Germline trimming cut 6 bases from V and 4 bases from J; bases unmatched to any gene: 10. This CDR3 contains 15 residues. Germline V gene lookup returns CDR1 MNHEY and CDR2 SMNVEV (reference sequence). In nucleotides, the CDR3 is TGTGCCAGCAGCCTTTTTCCAGGGGGCGGCTATGGCTACACCTTC. It codes for CASSLFPGGGYGYTF.

The genes are TRBV3-1 and TRBJ2-1; no firm D call. Looked up from germline, CDR1 is LGHDT and CDR2 is YNNKEL (reference sequence). The length of the CDR3 is 13 residues. Between the trimmed V and J ends, which lost 0 bases and 6 bases, there was a span of 6 bases. Here the CDR3 reads CASSQEPTNEQFF. The CDR3 DNA reads TGTGCCAGCAGCCAAGAGCCCACCAATGAGCAGTTCTTC.

The chain employs TRBV5-1 and TRBJ1-2; TRBD1 is a possible D gene (6 bases). V lost 4 bases, J lost 8 bases, and 15 bases lay in between. Germline V gives CDR1 SGHRS, CDR2 YFSETQ. The CDR3 spans 13 residues. The CDR3, as DNA: TGCGCCAGCAGCCTGGACATGACAGGAGGCTACACCTTC. Protein sequence: CASSLDMTGGYTF.

The J gene is TRBJ1-1, the V gene TRBV11-2; no definite D call. Trimming removed 4 bases at V and 1 base at J, with 16 bases between. Germline CDR1 and CDR2: SGHAT and FQNNGV. The CDR3 spans 16 residues. The CDR3 nucleotides are TGTGCCAGCAGCTCGGCCCCCCTTCCAGGGAACACTGAAGCTTTCTTT. It is translated as CASSSAPLPGNTEAFF. Filled out from reference TRBV11-2 and TRBJ1-1, the complete variable domain reads EAGVAQSPRYKIIEKRQSVAFWCNPISGHATLYWYQQILGQGPKLLIQFQNNGVVDDSQLPKDRFSAERLKGVDSTLKIQPAKLEDSAVYLCASSSAPLPGNTEAFFGQGTRLTVV.

This clonotype was observed a handful of times. The CDR3 region is CASSPQLAGSYNEQFF. The CDR3 DNA is TGTGCCAGCTCTCCCCAACTAGCGGGGTCCTACAATGAGCAGTTCTTC. The chain combines TRBV18 with TRBJ2-1, with 10 bases matching TRBD2. The CDR3 totals 16 residues. J was trimmed by 1 base and V by 6 bases; bases with no gene match: 6. The germline CDR1 and CDR2 sequences are KGHSH and LQKENI. Combining the CDR3 with reference TRBV18 and TRBJ2-1 gives the whole variable domain NAGVMQNPRHLVRRRGQEARLRCSPMKGHSHVYWYRQLPEEGLKFMVYLQKENIIDESGMPKERFSAEFPKEGPSILRIQQVVRGDSAAYFCASSPQLAGSYNEQFFGPGTRLTVL.

This clonotype was counted a few times. The J gene is TRBJ2-3, the V gene TRBV5-1; a possible D gene is TRBD2 (6 bases). V lost 0 bases and J lost 1, with 12 bases in between. This CDR3 is built from 16 residues. From germline, CDR1 is SGHRS and CDR2 YFSETQ. The CDR3 sequence: CASSLVSAGRTDTQYF. CDR3 nucleotides: TGCGCCAGCAGCTTGGTTTCTGCGGGACGCACAGATACGCAGTATTTT.

This clonotype was counted a single time. The genes are TRBV20-1 and TRBJ2-1; D might be TRBD1 or TRBD2, each matching 7 bases. Germline V gives CDR1 DFQATT, CDR2 SNEGSKA (reference sequence). This CDR3 region has 12 residues. Trimming cost V 0 bases and J 14 bases, with 14 bases left between them. As DNA, the CDR3 is TGCAGTGCTAGAGAAGCGGGACAGCGGGAGTTCTTC. Its translation is CSAREAGQREFF.

This clonotype was picked up one time. V gene TRBV4-2 combines with J gene TRBJ1-2; D gene unclear. Germline V gene sequence: CDR1 LGHNA, CDR2 YNFKEQ. CDR3 size: 13 residues. V shed 0 bases and J shed 7 bases, with 9 bases lying between them. The DNA for the CDR3 is TGTGCCAGCAGCCAAGAACGAGGGCTTGGCTACACCTTC. Encoded protein: CASSQERGLGYTF.

The chain combines TRBV23-1 with TRBJ2-7, with a possible D match to TRBD2 (5 bases). TRBV23-1 is assigned to the ORF class and has an uncertain function. The CDR3 has 17 residues. Trimming removed 1 base at V and 4 bases at J, with 20 bases between. The CDR3 region is CASSQFPPGPGYYEQYF. The CDR3 coding sequence is TGCGCCAGCAGTCAATTTCCCCCGGGCCCGGGGTATTACGAGCAGTACTTC.

The rearrangement joins TRBV5-1 to TRBJ1-1; D is perhaps TRBD1 (6 bases). Deletions cut 3 bases from V and 7 bases from J, with 19 bases between. The length of the CDR3 is 15 residues. Germline CDR1 is SGHRS and CDR2 is YFSETQ. CDR3 sequence reads: CASSWGGGSGGEAFF. In DNA form, the CDR3 reads TGCGCCAGCAGCTGGGGAGGGGGATCAGGTGGTGAAGCTTTCTTT.

The chain has TRBV4-1 and TRBJ2-7; no definite D call. CDR1 and CDR2 (germline): MGHRA, YSYEKL. V lost 0 bases and J 2 bases, leaving 11 bases between the germline ends. The CDR3 covers 15 residues. In nucleotides, the CDR3 is TGCGCCAGCAGCCAAGATCCGAAGGGTCCCTACGAGCAGTACTTC. Encoded protein: CASSQDPKGPYEQYF.

The CDR3 bases are TGTGCCAGCAGTTACCAGGACAGGACGAACACCGGGGAGCTGTTTTTT. It specifies CASSYQDRTNTGELFF. The chain recombines TRBV6-7 with TRBJ2-2, with TRBD1 identical over 7 bases. TRBV6-7 is an ORF; its function is uncertain. V lost 2 bases to trimming and J lost 0 bases; unmatched junction nucleotides: 3. The CDR3 runs 16 residues.

This clonotype was picked up a small number of times. The CDR3 coding sequence is TGTGCCAGCCCCCCCGTAGGGTCGCAGGCTTATACGCAGTATTTT. It encodes CASPPVGSQAYTQYF. The genes are TRBV28 and TRBJ2-3, with D unclear. In germline, CDR1 is MDHEN, CDR2 SYDVKM. V shed 8 bases and J shed 7 bases, with 22 bases lying between them. This CDR3 spans 15 amino acids.